This TCR beta chain was captured by sequencing in a study of beta chain features in type 1 diabetes. Study results and caveats: Short templates might get an advantage during PCR, and this would be equal in patients and controls. Shortening that was moderate but significant affected the TCRB CDR3s of Type 1 diabetes patients in all four CD4+ subsets.

Trimming took 3 bases from V and 4 from J; bases not matched to a gene: 6. CDR1 and CDR2 (germline): GTSNPN, SVGIG (reference sequence). This CDR3 region has 15 residues. Isolated RNA was reverse transcribed in full, so expressed TCRB transcripts were sequenced. Around 4 million reads per sample were averaged for naive, central memory and regulatory samples. TCRdb's table, derived via immunoSEQ multiplex PCR, lists solely in-frame clones and lacks some. Seen here are about 150,000 clones, 10% observed once, and the top ten hold more than 0.4%. Populations isolated by sorting all had purity greater than 95%. As for this clone: Antigen unknown. This sample also contains other DNA sequences that code for the same CDR3.

This sequence was found in a young man with type 1 diabetes. The chain employs TRBV30 and TRBJ2-3, with 11 bases lining up with TRBD2. Material for sequencing was central memory CD4+ T cells from blood. CDR3 sequence (DNA): TGTGCCTGGAGCGAACTAGCGGGAGCGGCAGATACGCAGTATTTT. Its protein is CAWSELAGAADTQYF.